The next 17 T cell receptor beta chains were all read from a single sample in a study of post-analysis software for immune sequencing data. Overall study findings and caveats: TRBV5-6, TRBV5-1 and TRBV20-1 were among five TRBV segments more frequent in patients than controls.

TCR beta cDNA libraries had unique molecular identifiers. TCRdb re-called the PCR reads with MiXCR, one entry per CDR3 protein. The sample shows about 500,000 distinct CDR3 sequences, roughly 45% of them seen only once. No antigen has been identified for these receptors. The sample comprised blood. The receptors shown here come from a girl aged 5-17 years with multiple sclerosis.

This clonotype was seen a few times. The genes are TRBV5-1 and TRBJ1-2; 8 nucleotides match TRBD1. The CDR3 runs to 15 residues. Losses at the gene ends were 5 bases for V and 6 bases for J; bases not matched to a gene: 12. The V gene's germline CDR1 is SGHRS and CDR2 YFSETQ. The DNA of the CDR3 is TGCGCCAGCAGTTTAGTGGACAGGGAGGGCCATGGCTACACCTTC. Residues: CASSLVDREGHGYTF.

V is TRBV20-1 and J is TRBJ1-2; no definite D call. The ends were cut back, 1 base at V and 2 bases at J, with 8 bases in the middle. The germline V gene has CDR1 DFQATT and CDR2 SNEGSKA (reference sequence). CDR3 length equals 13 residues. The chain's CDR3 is CSARVVSNYGYTF. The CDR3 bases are TGCAGTGCTAGAGTTGTCAGCAACTATGGCTACACCTTC.

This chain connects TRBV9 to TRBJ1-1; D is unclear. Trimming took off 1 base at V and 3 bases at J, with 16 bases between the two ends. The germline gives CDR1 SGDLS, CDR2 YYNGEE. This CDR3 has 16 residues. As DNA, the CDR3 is TGTGCCAGCAGCGTAAAGGGAGACACCCCTTACACTGAAGCTTTCTTT. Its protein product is CASSVKGDTPYTEAFF.

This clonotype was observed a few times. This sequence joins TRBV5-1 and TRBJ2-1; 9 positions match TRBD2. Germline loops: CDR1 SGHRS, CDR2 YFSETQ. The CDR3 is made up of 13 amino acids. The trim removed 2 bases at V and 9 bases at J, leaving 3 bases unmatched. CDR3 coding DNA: TGCGCCAGCAGCTTAACTAGCGGGCTTGAGCAGTTCTTC. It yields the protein CASSLTSGLEQFF.

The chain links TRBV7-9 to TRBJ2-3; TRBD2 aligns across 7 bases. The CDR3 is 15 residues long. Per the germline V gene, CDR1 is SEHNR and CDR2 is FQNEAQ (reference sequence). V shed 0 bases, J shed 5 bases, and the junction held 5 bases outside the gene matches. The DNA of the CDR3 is TGTGCCAGCAGCTTAGCGGGAGGGCGCATAGATACGCAGTATTTT. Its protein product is CASSLAGGRIDTQYF.

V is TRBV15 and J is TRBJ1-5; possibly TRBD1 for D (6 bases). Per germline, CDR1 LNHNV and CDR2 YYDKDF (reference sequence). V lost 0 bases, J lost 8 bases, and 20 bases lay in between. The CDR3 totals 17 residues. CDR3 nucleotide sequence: TGTGCCACCAGCAGAGATCCGGGTGGGGACAATTGGGAGCCCCAGCATTTT. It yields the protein CATSRDPGGDNWEPQHF.

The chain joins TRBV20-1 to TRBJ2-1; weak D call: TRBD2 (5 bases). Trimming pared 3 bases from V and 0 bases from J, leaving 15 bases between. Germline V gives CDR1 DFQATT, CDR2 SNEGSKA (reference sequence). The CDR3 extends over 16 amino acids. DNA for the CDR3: TGCAGTGCTAGCTTCGGACTCGAAAGCTCCTACAATGAGCAGTTCTTC. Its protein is CSASFGLESSYNEQFF.

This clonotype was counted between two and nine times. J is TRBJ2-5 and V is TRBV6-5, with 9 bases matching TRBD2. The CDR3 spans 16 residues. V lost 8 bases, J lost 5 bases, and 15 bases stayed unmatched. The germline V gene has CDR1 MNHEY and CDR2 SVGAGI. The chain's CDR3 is CASYFQAGGASETQYF. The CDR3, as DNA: TGTGCCAGCTACTTCCAGGCGGGAGGGGCCAGTGAGACCCAGTACTTC.

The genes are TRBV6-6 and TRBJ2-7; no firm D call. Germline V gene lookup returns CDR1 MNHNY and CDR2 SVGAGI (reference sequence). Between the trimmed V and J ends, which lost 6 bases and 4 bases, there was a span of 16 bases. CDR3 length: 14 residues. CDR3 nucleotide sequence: TGTGCCAGCAGGAATGAAGCAGGCGATTACGAGCAGTACTTC. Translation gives CASRNEAGDYEQYF.

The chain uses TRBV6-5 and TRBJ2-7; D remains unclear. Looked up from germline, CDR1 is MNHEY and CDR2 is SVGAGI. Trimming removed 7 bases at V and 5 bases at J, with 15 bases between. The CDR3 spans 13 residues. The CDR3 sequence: CASKVGESDEQYF. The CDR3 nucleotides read TGTGCCAGCAAGGTCGGAGAGTCGGACGAGCAGTACTTC.

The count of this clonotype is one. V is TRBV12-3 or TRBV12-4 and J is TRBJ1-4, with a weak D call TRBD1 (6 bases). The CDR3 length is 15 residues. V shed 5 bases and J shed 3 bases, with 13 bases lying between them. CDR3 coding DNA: TGTGCCAGCAGTAACCCAGGGGCGGCTAATGAAAAACTGTTTTTT. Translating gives CASSNPGAANEKLFF.

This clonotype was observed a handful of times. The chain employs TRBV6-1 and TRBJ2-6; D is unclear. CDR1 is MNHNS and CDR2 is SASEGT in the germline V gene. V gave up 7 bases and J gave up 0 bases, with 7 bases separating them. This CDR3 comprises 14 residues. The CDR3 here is CASNRVSGANVLTF. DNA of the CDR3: TGTGCCAGCAATCGGGTCTCTGGGGCCAACGTCCTGACTTTC.

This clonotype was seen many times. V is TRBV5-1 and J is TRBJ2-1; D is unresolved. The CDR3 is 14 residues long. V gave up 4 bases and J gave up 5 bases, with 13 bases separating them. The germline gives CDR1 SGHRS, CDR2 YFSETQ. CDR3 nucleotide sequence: TGCGCCAGCAGCCTCGGACCAGGCGACAATGAGCAGTTCTTC. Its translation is CASSLGPGDNEQFF.

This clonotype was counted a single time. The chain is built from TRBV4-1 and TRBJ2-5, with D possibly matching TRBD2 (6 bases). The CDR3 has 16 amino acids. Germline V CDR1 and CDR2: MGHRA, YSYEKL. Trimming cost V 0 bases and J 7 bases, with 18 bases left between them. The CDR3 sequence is CASSQENSGGLGTQYF. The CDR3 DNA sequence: TGCGCCAGCAGCCAAGAAAATTCCGGGGGACTCGGGACCCAGTACTTC.

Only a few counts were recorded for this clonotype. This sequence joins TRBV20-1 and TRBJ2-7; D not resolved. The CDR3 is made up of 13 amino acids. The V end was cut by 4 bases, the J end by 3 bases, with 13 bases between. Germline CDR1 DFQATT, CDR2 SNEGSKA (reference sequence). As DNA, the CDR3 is TGCAGTGCTACAGGTCCTTTGGGCTACGAGCAGTACTTC. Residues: CSATGPLGYEQYF.

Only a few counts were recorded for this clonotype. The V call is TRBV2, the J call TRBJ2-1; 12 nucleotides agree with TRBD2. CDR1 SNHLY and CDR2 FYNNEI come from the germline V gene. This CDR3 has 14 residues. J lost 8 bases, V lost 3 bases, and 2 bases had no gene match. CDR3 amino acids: CASSDLAGGYEQFF. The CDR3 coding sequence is TGTGCCAGCAGTGACCTAGCGGGAGGGTATGAGCAGTTCTTC.

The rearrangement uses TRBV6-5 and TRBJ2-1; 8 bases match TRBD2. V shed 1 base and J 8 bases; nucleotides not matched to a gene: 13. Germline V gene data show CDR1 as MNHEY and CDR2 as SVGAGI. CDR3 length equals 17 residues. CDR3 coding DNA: TGTGCCAGCAGTTACTTGGGGAGCGGGAGCAGAATCCATGAGCAGTTCTTC. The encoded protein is CASSYLGSGSRIHEQFF.